The clone carrying this TCR beta chain was found a few times. The antigen is not known. These data originate in a study of cytomegalovirus exposure and HLA in healthy donors. Broader study findings: In most subjects, TCR beta sequences reportedly gave accurate predictions of HLA-A and HLA-B alleles. It was assumed in the presence/absence analyses that sequencing depth was roughly uniform across donors.

PCR employed 60 Vbeta and 13 Jbeta primers. This table comes from immunoSEQ multiplex PCR, and its TCRdb copy is limited to in-frame clones, with some not included. The data contain fewer than 200,000 clones, around 86% of them singletons. The CDR3 is 14 amino acids. From germline, CDR1 is MNHEY and CDR2 SVGAGI. V trimming: 7 bases; J trimming: 8 bases; junction bases outside the gene matches: 9. The source of this sequence is a man between 50 and 59 years old in good health and CMV-seronegative. Sequenced: PBMCs. This chain uses TRBV6-5 with TRBJ1-5; 9 positions match TRBD1. The CDR3 DNA is TGTGCCAGCAAAGGACAGGGGACAACGGAGCCCCAGCATTTT. Translation gives CASKGQGTTEPQHF.